This T cell receptor (beta chain) was sequenced during a study of blood T cells in healthy people across ages. Study information: Template switching captured about one barcoded beta molecule per two T cells.

Through a sample-barcoded 5' primer and a J-beta primer mix, a second PCR was run for about 6 to 11 cycles. TCRdb re-derived calls from the 5' RACE reads in MiXCR, one entry per CDR3 protein. The sample holds 1 million or so distinct CDR3 sequences, under 30% seen once. Peripheral blood from each donor was collected in a volume of 8 to 10 milliliters. This sample was also put to use in a study of T cells of mothers and their children. That work adds: The study found slightly higher but non-significant overlap in related versus unrelated mother-child pairs.

This clonotype was sampled from a girl aged 2 to 9 in good health. Input material: blood.

The CDR3 nucleotides are TGTGCCAGCAAGGGGACATTCTTGAGTTGGGAGACCCAGTACTTC. This gives the protein CASKGTFLSWETQYF. V gene TRBV6-1 combines with J gene TRBJ2-5; tentatively, D is TRBD1 (6 bases). Germline V gene lookup returns CDR1 MNHNS and CDR2 SASEGT. V was clipped by 7 bases and J by 5 bases, with 20 bases between them. The CDR3 sequence is 15 residues long.